The 24 T cell receptor beta chains below were found in one sample sequenced in a study of cytomegalovirus exposure and HLA in healthy donors. The primer mix had 60 Vbeta and 13 Jbeta primers. Libraries were prepared by immunoSEQ multiplex PCR; TCRdb keeps only in-frame clonotypes and omits some of them. The sample has approximately 150,000 clones; around 68% are singletons. Sequenced material: PBMCs. The origin of the receptors is a man aged 50 or older in good health and CMV-seronegative.

A few counts support this clone. The V and J genes are TRBV28 and TRBJ1-5; 9 positions match TRBD1. Germline CDR1 and CDR2: MDHEN and SYDVKM. The V and J ends lost 3 bases and 7 bases, in that order; junction bases with no gene match: 10. This CDR3 spans 16 amino acids. CDR3 residues: CASSFTPGQGVQPQHF. CDR3 sequence (DNA): TGTGCCAGCAGTTTTACTCCGGGACAGGGAGTCCAGCCCCAGCATTTT.

This clone was counted once. V and J are TRBV5-6 and TRBJ2-1, with 9 nucleotides matching TRBD1. Germline values: CDR1 SGHDT, CDR2 YYEEEE. The CDR3 consists of 13 residues. V gave up 4 bases and J gave up 9 bases; unmatched junction bases: 5. As DNA, the CDR3 is TGTGCCAGCAGCCGGGACAGGGCGGGTGAGCAGTTCTTC. Translated, it gives CASSRDRAGEQFF.

This clone was recorded a few times. This chain joins TRBV5-1 and TRBJ1-2, with 7 bases lining up with TRBD1. V shed 4 bases, J shed 1 base, and the junction held 7 bases outside the gene matches. Germline lookup yields CDR1 SGHRS and CDR2 YFSETQ. The CDR3 is 15 residues long. The CDR3 DNA follows: TGCGCCAGCAGCCAAGGACAGGAGAGTAACTATGGCTACACCTTC. Protein product: CASSQGQESNYGYTF.

J is TRBJ1-2 and V is TRBV29-1, with 7 bases identical to TRBD1. The J segment lost 8 bases and the V segment lost 3 bases, leaving 15 bases of the junction unmatched. Germline CDR1 SQVTM, CDR2 ANQGSEA. The CDR3 totals 15 residues. This CDR3 is CSVDRTSKGARGYTF. In DNA form, the CDR3 reads TGCAGCGTTGATCGGACCTCCAAGGGGGCGCGGGGCTACACCTTC.

The V and J genes are TRBV6-1 and TRBJ2-4; 7 bases align to TRBD2. The V gene end was trimmed by 2 bases and the J gene end by 7 bases; junction bases not matched to a gene: 11. Germline V gives CDR1 MNHNS, CDR2 SASEGT. The CDR3 is 16 amino acids. The CDR3 DNA reads TGTGCCAGCAGTGAACGAAGGGAGGGCCGGTACAACATTCAGTACTTC. It yields the protein CASSERREGRYNIQYF.

The rearrangement joins TRBV27 to TRBJ1-3; D unclear. Germline loops: CDR1 MNHEY, CDR2 SMNVEV (reference sequence). The CDR3 consists of 12 residues. V shed 10 bases and J shed 0 bases, with 7 bases lying between them. CDR3 residues: CAKICSGNTIYF. The CDR3 region has the DNA TGTGCCAAAATCTGCTCTGGAAACACCATATATTTT.

The rearrangement uses TRBV11-2 and TRBJ2-2; 8 bases match TRBD1. In germline, CDR1 is SGHAT, CDR2 FQNNGV. The length of the CDR3 is 13 residues. With 5 bases clipped from V and 7 bases from J, the junction kept 3 bases outside the gene matches. The CDR3: CASSRQGSGELFF. In DNA, the CDR3 is TGTGCCAGCAGCCGACAGGGGAGCGGGGAGCTGTTTTTT.

This clone was seen a few times. This chain links TRBV4-2 with TRBJ2-7; 12 bases map to TRBD2. Germline values: CDR1 LGHNA, CDR2 YNFKEQ. The junction had 7 bases not matched to a gene; V was cut back by 1 base and J by 6 bases. The CDR3 spans 16 residues. CDR3 nucleotides: TGTGCCAGCAGCCAAGTCCTAGCGGGGGGGCGGAGCGAGCAGTACTTC. It specifies CASSQVLAGGRSEQYF.

The genes are TRBV4-2 and TRBJ2-5; no reliable D call. V dropped 1 base and J dropped 3 bases, with 9 bases sitting between them. CDR3 length equals 14 residues. The germline gives CDR1 LGHNA, CDR2 YNFKEQ. CDR3 in amino acids: CASSQGAVKETQYF. The CDR3 bases are TGTGCCAGCAGCCAAGGAGCTGTCAAAGAGACCCAGTACTTC.

This rearrangement joins TRBV6-5 to TRBJ2-1; 7 nucleotides match TRBD2. With 0 bases clipped from V and 0 bases from J, the junction kept 2 bases outside the gene matches. The CDR3 sequence is 16 residues long. Germline assignment: CDR1 MNHEY and CDR2 SVGAGI. This CDR3 is CASSYSTSVSYNEQFF. CDR3 nucleotides: TGTGCCAGCAGTTACTCAACTAGCGTCTCCTACAATGAGCAGTTCTTC.

V gene TRBV11-2 combines with J gene TRBJ1-6, with 7 nucleotides matching TRBD1. CDR3 size: 14 residues. V lost 7 bases, J lost 7 bases, and 7 bases stayed unmatched. Germline loops: CDR1 SGHAT, CDR2 FQNNGV. The CDR3 nucleotides are TGTGCCAGCAAAGGGGGCCTGGTCAATTCACCCCTCCACTTT. Its translation: CASKGGLVNSPLHF.

This clone came up once. The V gene is TRBV7-9, the J gene TRBJ1-1; possible D gene TRBD1, 5 bases. Germline lookup yields CDR1 SEHNR and CDR2 FQNEAQ (reference sequence). V was shortened by 7 bases and J by 2 bases, with 8 bases between the two germline ends. This CDR3 spans 12 amino acids. The CDR3 DNA follows: TGTGCCAGCAAGGGGTTCAACACTGAAGCTTTCTTT. Protein sequence: CASKGFNTEAFF. The full variable domain, with the rest looked up from reference TRBV7-9 and TRBJ1-1, is DTGVSQNPRHKITKRGQNVTFRCDPISEHNRLYWYRQTLGQGPEFLTYFQNEAQLEKSRLLSDRFSAERPKGSFSTLEIQRTEQGDSAMYLCASKGFNTEAFFGQGTRLTVV.

V gene TRBV6-6 combines with J gene TRBJ1-1, with D possibly matching TRBD1 (6 bases). Germline V CDR1 and CDR2: MNHNY, SVGAGI (reference sequence). This CDR3 region has 13 residues. Trimming took 6 bases from V and 1 from J, leaving 9 bases between them. CDR3 DNA: TGTGCCAGCAGCCGGACAGCGAACACTGAAGCTTTCTTT. This encodes CASSRTANTEAFF.

J is TRBJ1-3 and V is TRBV29-1, with unresolved D. This CDR3 comprises 15 residues. Germline V gene lookup returns CDR1 SQVTM and CDR2 ANQGSEA. The ends were cut back, 4 bases at V and 0 bases at J, with 13 bases in the middle. The CDR3 nucleotides read TGCAGCGTTGTCATAACCGGACTCTCTGGAAACACCATATATTTT. Protein: CSVVITGLSGNTIYF.

J is TRBJ2-1 and V is TRBV27; D is perhaps TRBD1 (5 bases). Germline-derived CDR1 and CDR2 are MNHEY and SMNVEV (reference sequence). The CDR3 sequence is 17 residues long. V lost 0 bases and J 0 bases, leaving 12 bases between the germline ends. DNA for the CDR3: TGTGCCAGCAGTTTATCCCGACAGCAAACCTCCTACAATGAGCAGTTCTTC. Translating it yields CASSLSRQQTSYNEQFF.

This clone was found a few times. The chain combines TRBV5-1 with TRBJ1-2, with TRBD1 matching 8 bases. CDR3 length: 18 amino acids. V lost 1 base and J lost 3; bases outside the gene matches: 14. Germline lookup yields CDR1 SGHRS and CDR2 YFSETQ. The CDR3 DNA is TGCGCCAGCAGCTTGACAATAGGCCAGGGGGCATCGGACTATGGCTACACCTTC. Amino acid sequence: CASSLTIGQGASDYGYTF.

The V call is TRBV7-9, the J call TRBJ1-2; 7 nucleotides match TRBD1. J lost 4 bases, V lost 3 bases, and 11 bases had no gene match. CDR3 length: 16 amino acids. Germline CDR1 is SEHNR and CDR2 is FQNEAQ (reference sequence). Here the CDR3 DNA reads TGTGCCAGCAGCTTGGGCGGGACAGAGGGGTTCTATGGCTACACCTTC. Protein product: CASSLGGTEGFYGYTF.

The rearrangement uses TRBV6-1 and TRBJ1-2; D gene uncertain. This CDR3 spans 15 amino acids. V shed 1 base and J shed 7 bases, with 16 bases lying between them. The germline CDR1 and CDR2 sequences are MNHNS and SASEGT. The CDR3 region has the DNA TGTGCCAGCAGTGAAGGGTTTTGGGCCGCAACTGGCTACACCTTC. Translating it yields CASSEGFWAATGYTF.

This clone was observed a handful of times. Other DNA sequences in this specimen translate into the identical CDR3. The genes are TRBV18 and TRBJ2-5; 10 bases map to TRBD1. With V trimmed by 3 bases and J by 2 bases, 3 bases remained unmatched. Germline V lookup: CDR1 KGHSH, CDR2 LQKENI. CDR3 length: 15 residues. The CDR3 bases are TGTGCCAGCTCACCCGGACAGGGGGTTCAAGAGACCCAGTACTTC. Amino acid sequence: CASSPGQGVQETQYF.

V and J are TRBV14 and TRBJ2-1; the match to TRBD2 covers 9 bases. The CDR3 contains 17 residues. Per the germline V gene, CDR1 is SGHDN and CDR2 is FVKESK. The junction had 6 bases not matched to a gene; V was cut back by 1 base and J by 2 bases. CDR3 in amino acids: CASSQVNSGGPYNEQFF. The CDR3 DNA follows: TGTGCCAGCAGCCAAGTGAATAGCGGGGGCCCCTACAATGAGCAGTTCTTC.

V is TRBV7-2 and J is TRBJ2-5, with D tentatively TRBD2 (6 bases). The V end was cut by 3 bases, the J end by 3 bases, with 20 bases between. This CDR3 comprises 17 residues. CDR1 and CDR2 from the germline V gene are SGHTA and FQGNSA. The CDR3 reads CASSFQDPLAAKETQYF. The CDR3 DNA sequence: TGTGCCAGCAGCTTCCAGGATCCACTAGCAGCGAAAGAGACCCAGTACTTC.

This chain joins TRBV7-2 and TRBJ2-7; 7 nucleotides align to TRBD1. Germline lookup yields CDR1 SGHTA and CDR2 FQGNSA. The J segment lost 6 bases and the V segment lost 1 base, leaving 6 bases of the junction unmatched. CDR3 length equals 14 residues. The CDR3 bases are TGTGCCAGCAGCTTAGAAGGGGGCGTGGGCGAGCAGTACTTC. The encoded protein is CASSLEGGVGEQYF.

The rearrangement links TRBV15 to TRBJ2-7, with D possibly matching TRBD1 (6 bases). With 3 bases removed from V and 4 bases from J, the gap between germline ends came to 16 bases. Germline lookup yields CDR1 LNHNV and CDR2 YYDKDF (reference sequence). The CDR3 extends over 15 amino acids. The DNA for the CDR3 is TGTGCCACCAGCAGGGGTGATGGGGGCGCTTACGAGCAGTACTTC. Residues: CATSRGDGGAYEQYF. Based on the CDR3 plus reference TRBV15 and TRBJ2-7, the full variable domain is DAMVIQNPRYQVTQFGKPVTLSCSQTLNHNVMYWYQQKSSQAPKLLFHYYDKDFNNEADTPDNFQSRRPNTSFCFLDIRSPGLGDTAMYLCATSRGDGGAYEQYFGPGTRLTVT.

This clone showed up just once. The chain combines TRBV5-1 with TRBJ1-2; 7 bases map to TRBD1. V was clipped by 3 bases and J by 2 bases; unmatched bases: 7. Looked up from germline, CDR1 is SGHRS and CDR2 is YFSETQ. The CDR3 sequence is 15 residues long. DNA of the CDR3: TGCGCCAGCAGCTCCTACAGGGGACCCAACTATGGCTACACCTTC. Its protein is CASSSYRGPNYGYTF. The full variable domain, completed using reference TRBV5-1 and TRBJ1-2, is KAGVTQTPRYLIKTRGQQVTLSCSPISGHRSVSWYQQTPGQGLQFLFEYFSETQRNKGNFPGRFSGRQFSNSRSEMNVSTLELGDSALYLCASSSYRGPNYGYTFGSGTRLTVV.